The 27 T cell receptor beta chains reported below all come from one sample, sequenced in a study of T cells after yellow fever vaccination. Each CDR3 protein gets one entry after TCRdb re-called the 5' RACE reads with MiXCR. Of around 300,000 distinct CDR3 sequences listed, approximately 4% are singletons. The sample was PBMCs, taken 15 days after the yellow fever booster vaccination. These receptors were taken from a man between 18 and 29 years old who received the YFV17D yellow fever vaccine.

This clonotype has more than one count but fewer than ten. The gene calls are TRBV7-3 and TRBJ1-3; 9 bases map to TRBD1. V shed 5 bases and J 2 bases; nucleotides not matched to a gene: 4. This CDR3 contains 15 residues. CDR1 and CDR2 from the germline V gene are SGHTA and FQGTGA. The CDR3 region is CASSPNRGPGNTIYF. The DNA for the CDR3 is TGTGCCAGCAGCCCAAACAGGGGGCCTGGAAACACCATATATTTT.

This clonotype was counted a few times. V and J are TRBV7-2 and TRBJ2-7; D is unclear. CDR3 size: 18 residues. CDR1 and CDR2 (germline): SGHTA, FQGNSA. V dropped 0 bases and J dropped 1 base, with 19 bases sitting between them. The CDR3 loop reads CASSLAGIRRGLSYEQYF. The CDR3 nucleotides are TGTGCCAGCAGCTTAGCGGGTATCAGACGCGGCCTTTCCTACGAGCAGTACTTC.

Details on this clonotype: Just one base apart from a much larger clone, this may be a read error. The DNA for the CDR3 is TGTGCCAGCAGTTACGCAGGGTACAATCAGCGCCAGCATTTT. Its protein is CASSYAGYNQRQHF. The rearrangement links TRBV6-2 or TRBV6-3 to TRBJ1-5; D is perhaps TRBD1 (5 bases). This CDR3 region has 14 residues. The V gene's germline CDR1 is MNHEY and CDR2 SVGEGT.

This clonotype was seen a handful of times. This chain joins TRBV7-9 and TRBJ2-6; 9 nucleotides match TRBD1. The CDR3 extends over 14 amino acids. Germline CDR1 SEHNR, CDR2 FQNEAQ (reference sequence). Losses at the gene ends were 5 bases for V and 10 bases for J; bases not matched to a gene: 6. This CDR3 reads CASSRGGTGNVLTF. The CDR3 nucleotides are TGTGCCAGCAGCCGAGGGGGGACAGGGAACGTCCTGACTTTC.

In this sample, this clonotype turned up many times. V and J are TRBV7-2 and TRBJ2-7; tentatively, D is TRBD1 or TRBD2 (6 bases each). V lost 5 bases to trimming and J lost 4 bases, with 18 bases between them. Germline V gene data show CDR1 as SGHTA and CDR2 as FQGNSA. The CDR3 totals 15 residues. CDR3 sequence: CASSPSSRGEYEQYF. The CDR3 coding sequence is TGTGCCAGCAGCCCCTCGTCGAGGGGGGAGTACGAGCAGTACTTC. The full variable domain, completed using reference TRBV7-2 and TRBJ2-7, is GAGVSQSPSNKVTEKGKDVELRCDPISGHTALYWYRQSLGQGLEFLIYFQGNSAPDKSGLPSDRFSAERTGGSVSTLTIQRTQQEDSAVYLCASSPSSRGEYEQYFGPGTRLTVT.

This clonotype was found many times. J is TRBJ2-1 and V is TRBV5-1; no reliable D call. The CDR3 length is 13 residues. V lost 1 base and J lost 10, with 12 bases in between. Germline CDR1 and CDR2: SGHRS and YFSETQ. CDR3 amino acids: CASSLLLDLEQFF. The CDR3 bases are TGCGCCAGCAGCTTGCTTCTAGACCTCGAGCAGTTCTTC.

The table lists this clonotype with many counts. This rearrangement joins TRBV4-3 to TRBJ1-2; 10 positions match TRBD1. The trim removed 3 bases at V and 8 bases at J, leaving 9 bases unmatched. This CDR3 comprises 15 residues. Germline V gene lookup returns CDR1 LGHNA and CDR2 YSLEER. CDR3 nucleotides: TGCGCCAGCAGCCAGACGACCATGACAGGGGGCGGCTACACCTTC. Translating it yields CASSQTTMTGGGYTF.

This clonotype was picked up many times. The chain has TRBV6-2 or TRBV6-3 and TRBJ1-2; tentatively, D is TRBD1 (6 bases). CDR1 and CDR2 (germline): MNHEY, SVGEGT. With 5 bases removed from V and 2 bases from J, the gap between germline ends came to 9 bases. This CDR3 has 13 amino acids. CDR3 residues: CASSVGHNYGYTF. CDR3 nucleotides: TGTGCCAGCAGTGTGGGACACAACTATGGCTACACCTTC.

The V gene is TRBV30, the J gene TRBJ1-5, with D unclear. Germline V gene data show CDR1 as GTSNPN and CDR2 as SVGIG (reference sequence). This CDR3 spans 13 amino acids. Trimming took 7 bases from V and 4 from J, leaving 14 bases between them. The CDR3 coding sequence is TGTGCCTCGGCTATGGACGGTAATCAGCCCCAGCATTTT. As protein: CASAMDGNQPQHF. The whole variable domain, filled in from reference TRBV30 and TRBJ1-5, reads SQTIHQWPATLVQPVGSPLSLECTVEGTSNPNLYWYRQAAGRGLQLLFYSVGIGQISSEVPQNLSASRPQDRQFILSSKKLLLSDSGFYLCASAMDGNQPQHFGDGTRLSIL.

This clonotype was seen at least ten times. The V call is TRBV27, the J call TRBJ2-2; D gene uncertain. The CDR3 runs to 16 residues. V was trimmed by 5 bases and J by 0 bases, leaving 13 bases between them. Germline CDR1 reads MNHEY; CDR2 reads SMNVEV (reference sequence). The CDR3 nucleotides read TGTGCCAGCAGTGCCCTAGGCGGTGCGAACACCGGGGAGCTGTTTTTT. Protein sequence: CASSALGGANTGELFF.

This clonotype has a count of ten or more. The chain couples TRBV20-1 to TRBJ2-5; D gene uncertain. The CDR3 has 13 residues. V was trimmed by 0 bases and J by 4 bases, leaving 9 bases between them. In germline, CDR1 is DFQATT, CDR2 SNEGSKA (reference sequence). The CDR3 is CSAREPKAETQYF. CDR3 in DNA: TGCAGTGCTAGAGAACCCAAGGCAGAGACCCAGTACTTC.

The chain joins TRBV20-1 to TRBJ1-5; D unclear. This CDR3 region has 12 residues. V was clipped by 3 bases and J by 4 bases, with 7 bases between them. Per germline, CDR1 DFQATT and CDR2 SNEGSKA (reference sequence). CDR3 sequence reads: CSARYGNQPQHF. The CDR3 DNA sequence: TGCAGTGCTAGGTACGGGAATCAGCCCCAGCATTTT.

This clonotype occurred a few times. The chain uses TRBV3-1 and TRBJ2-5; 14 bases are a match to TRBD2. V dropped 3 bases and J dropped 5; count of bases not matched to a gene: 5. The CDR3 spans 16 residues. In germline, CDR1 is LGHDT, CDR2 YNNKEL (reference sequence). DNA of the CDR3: TGTGCCAGCAGCCAGGGACTAGCGGGGGCCGGGGAGACCCAGTACTTC. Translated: CASSQGLAGAGETQYF.

The CDR3, as DNA: TGTGCCAGTAGTATAGACCCGGCGGTGGTGCCCCAGCATTTT. Amino acid sequence: CASSIDPAVVPQHF. V usage is TRBV19 and J usage is TRBJ1-5, with D uncertain. V lost 0 bases, J lost 9 bases, and 12 bases lay in between. Germline lookup yields CDR1 LNHDA and CDR2 SQIVND (reference sequence). This CDR3 is 14 amino acids long.

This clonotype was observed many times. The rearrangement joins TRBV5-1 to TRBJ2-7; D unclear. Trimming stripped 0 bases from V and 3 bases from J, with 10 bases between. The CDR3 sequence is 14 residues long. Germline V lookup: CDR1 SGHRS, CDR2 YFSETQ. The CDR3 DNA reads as TGCGCCAGCAGCTTGGCCCTAGGGCGCTACGAGCAGTACTTC. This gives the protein CASSLALGRYEQYF.

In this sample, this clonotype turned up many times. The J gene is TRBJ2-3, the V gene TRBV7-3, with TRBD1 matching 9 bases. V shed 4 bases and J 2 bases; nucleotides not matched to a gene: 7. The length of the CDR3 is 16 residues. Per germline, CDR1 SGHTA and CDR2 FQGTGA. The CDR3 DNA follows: TGTGCCAGCAGCTCGCCGGGACAGGGCATCACAGATACGCAGTATTTT. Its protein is CASSSPGQGITDTQYF.

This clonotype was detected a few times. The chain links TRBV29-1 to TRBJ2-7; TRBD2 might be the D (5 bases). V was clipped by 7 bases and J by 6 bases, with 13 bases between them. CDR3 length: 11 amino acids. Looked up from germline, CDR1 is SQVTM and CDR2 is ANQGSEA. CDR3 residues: CSAAEGGEQYF. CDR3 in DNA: TGCAGCGCCGCCGAAGGAGGCGAGCAGTACTTC.

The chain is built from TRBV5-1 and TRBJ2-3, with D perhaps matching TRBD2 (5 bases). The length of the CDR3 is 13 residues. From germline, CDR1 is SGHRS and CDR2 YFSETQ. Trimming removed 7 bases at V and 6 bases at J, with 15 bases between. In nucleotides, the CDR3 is TGCGCCAGCCGTATGGACTTTGGGGATACGCAGTATTTT. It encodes CASRMDFGDTQYF.

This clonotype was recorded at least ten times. The CDR3 sequence: CATQRGRDKNTGELFF. CDR3 DNA sequence: TGTGCCACCCAGCGGGGCCGGGACAAGAACACCGGGGAGCTGTTTTTT. This chain links TRBV10-3 with TRBJ2-2, with D possibly TRBD2 on 7 matching bases. V was trimmed by 10 bases and J by 1 base, leaving 19 bases between them. Germline CDR1 is ENHRY and CDR2 is SYGVKD. CDR3 length: 16 residues.

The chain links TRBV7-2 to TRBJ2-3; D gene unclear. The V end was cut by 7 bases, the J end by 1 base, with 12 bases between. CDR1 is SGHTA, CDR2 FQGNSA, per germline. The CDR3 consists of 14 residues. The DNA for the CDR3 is TGTGCCAGCACCTTGGAGCTGGGCACAGATACGCAGTATTTT. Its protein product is CASTLELGTDTQYF.

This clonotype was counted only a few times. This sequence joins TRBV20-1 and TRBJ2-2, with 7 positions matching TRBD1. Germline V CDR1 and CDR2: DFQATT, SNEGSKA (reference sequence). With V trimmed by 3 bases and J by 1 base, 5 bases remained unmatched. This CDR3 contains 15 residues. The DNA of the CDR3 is TGCAGTGCTAGTGACAGGGAAGGGAACACCGGGGAGCTGTTTTTT. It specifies CSASDREGNTGELFF.

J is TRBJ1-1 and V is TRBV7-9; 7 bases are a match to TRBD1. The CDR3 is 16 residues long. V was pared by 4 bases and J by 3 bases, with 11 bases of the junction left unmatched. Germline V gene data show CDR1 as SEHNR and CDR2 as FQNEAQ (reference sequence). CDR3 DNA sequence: TGTGCCAGCAGCTCCGCGGACTCCACAGGGGACACTGAAGCTTTCTTT. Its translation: CASSSADSTGDTEAFF.

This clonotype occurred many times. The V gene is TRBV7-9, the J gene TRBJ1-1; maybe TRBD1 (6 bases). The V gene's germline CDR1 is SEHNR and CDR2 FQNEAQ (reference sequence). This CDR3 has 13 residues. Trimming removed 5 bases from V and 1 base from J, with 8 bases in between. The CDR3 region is CASSTRGNTEAFF. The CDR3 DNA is TGTGCCAGCAGCACCAGGGGGAACACTGAAGCTTTCTTT.

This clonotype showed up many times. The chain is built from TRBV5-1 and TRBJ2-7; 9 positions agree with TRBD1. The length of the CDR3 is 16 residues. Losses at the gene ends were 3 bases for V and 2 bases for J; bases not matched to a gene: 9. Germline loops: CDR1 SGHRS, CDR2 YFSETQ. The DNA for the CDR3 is TGCGCCAGCAGCTCCGACCCGGGACAGGGAGCCTACGAGCAGTACGTC. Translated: CASSSDPGQGAYEQYV.

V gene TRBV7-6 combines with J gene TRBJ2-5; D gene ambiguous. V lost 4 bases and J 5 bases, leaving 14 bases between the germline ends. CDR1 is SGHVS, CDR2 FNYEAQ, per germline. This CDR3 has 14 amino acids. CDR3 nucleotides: TGTGCCAGCAGCTCCCGGGCCTTCCGGGAGACCCAGTACTTC. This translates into CASSSRAFRETQYF.

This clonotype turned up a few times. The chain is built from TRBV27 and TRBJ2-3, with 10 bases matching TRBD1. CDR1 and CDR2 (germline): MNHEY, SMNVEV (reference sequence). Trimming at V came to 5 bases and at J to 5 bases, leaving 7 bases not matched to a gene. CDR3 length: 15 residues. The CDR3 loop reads CASSPRQGALDTQYF. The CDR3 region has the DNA TGTGCCAGCAGTCCCCGACAGGGGGCTTTAGATACGCAGTATTTT.

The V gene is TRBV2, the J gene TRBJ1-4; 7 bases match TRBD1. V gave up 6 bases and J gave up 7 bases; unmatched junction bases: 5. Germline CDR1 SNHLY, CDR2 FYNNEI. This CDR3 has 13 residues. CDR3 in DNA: TGTGCCAGCAGGCCGACAGGGATTGAAAAACTGTTTTTT. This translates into CASRPTGIEKLFF.